The 25 T cell receptor beta chains given below trace back to one sample, sequenced in a study of Tregs in tolerant kidney transplant recipients. Using immunoSEQ multiplex PCR, the repertoire was profiled, and TCRdb retains in-frame clones only, with some absent. The repertoire has 200,000 to 300,000 clones, more than 65% of them found once; the top ten carry less than 0.75%. Sequenced input: CD4+ T cells from blood. These receptors originate from a human donor in good health.

This clone has a single count. The V and J genes are TRBV29-1 and TRBJ2-1; the match to TRBD2 covers 8 bases. CDR1 SQVTM and CDR2 ANQGSEA come from the germline V gene. The junction had 18 bases not matched to a gene; V was cut back by 5 bases and J by 9 bases. CDR3 length: 16 amino acids. The CDR3 bases are TGCAGCGTTAAAGCGGGAGTGATTGTTCTGCCCGGTGAGCAGTTCTTC. Protein sequence: CSVKAGVIVLPGEQFF.

The chain recombines TRBV7-2 with TRBJ2-3, with unresolved D. V dropped 8 bases and J dropped 3 bases, with 21 bases sitting between them. This CDR3 comprises 16 residues. Germline CDR1 and CDR2: SGHTA and FQGNSA. CDR3 sequence reads: CASALRFSVETDTQYF. The CDR3 nucleotides are TGTGCCAGCGCCTTAAGGTTTAGTGTGGAGACAGATACGCAGTATTTT. The full variable domain, completed using reference TRBV7-2 and TRBJ2-3, is GAGVSQSPSNKVTEKGKDVELRCDPISGHTALYWYRQSLGQGLEFLIYFQGNSAPDKSGLPSDRFSAERTGGSVSTLTIQRTQQEDSAVYLCASALRFSVETDTQYFGPGTRLTVL.

The gene calls are TRBV10-1 and TRBJ2-7; 7 nucleotides align to TRBD2. With V trimmed by 3 bases and J by 13 bases, 6 bases remained unmatched. This CDR3 has 11 amino acids. Germline V gene data show CDR1 as WNHNN and CDR2 as SYGVQD (reference sequence). The CDR3 reads CASSDSAGEYF. In DNA, the CDR3 is TGCGCCAGCAGTGATTCGGCGGGAGAATACTTC.

This chain links TRBV11-2 with TRBJ1-5; 8 positions agree with TRBD1. V gave up 4 bases and J gave up 7 bases; unmatched junction bases: 9. Germline assignment: CDR1 SGHAT and CDR2 FQNNGV. The CDR3 totals 15 residues. The CDR3 DNA sequence: TGTGCCAGCAGCTCCCTGGGACAGGCTGGCCAGCCCCAGCATTTT. Protein sequence: CASSSLGQAGQPQHF.

The rearrangement uses TRBV30 and TRBJ1-1; 7 nucleotides agree with TRBD1. This CDR3 contains 14 residues. The V segment lost 6 bases and the J segment 3 bases; nucleotides outside the gene matches: 10. Germline CDR1 is GTSNPN and CDR2 is SVGIG (reference sequence). In DNA form, the CDR3 reads TGTGCCTGCGACCTGACAGGGATGGACACTGAAGCTTTCTTT. This encodes CACDLTGMDTEAFF.

V and J are TRBV6-1 and TRBJ2-1; D not certain. In germline, CDR1 is MNHNS, CDR2 SASEGT. Trimming pared 6 bases from V and 5 bases from J, leaving 14 bases between. The CDR3 extends over 14 amino acids. The CDR3 sequence is CASSQSPQNNEQFF. The CDR3, as DNA: TGTGCCAGCAGCCAATCACCCCAAAACAATGAGCAGTTCTTC.

J is TRBJ2-3 and V is TRBV5-1, with D perhaps being TRBD1 or TRBD2 (6 bases each). Per the germline V gene, CDR1 is SGHRS and CDR2 is YFSETQ. Between the trimmed V and J ends, which lost 0 bases and 8 bases, there was a span of 22 bases. The length of the CDR3 is 17 residues. As DNA, the CDR3 is TGCGCCAGCAGCTTGGCCTTATCCGGGGGCACAGATGGTACGCAGTATTTT. It translates to CASSLALSGGTDGTQYF.

This chain links TRBV7-3 with TRBJ1-2, with 9 bases that match TRBD1. Germline lookup yields CDR1 SGHTA and CDR2 FQGTGA. The CDR3 contains 16 residues. V shed 5 bases and J 2 bases; nucleotides not matched to a gene: 9. The CDR3 loop is CASSPGTGRGNYGYTF. The CDR3 region has the DNA TGTGCCAGCAGCCCTGGGACAGGGAGAGGGAACTATGGCTACACCTTC.

This rearrangement joins TRBV7-9 to TRBJ1-1; TRBD1 might be the D (5 bases). CDR1 and CDR2 (germline): SEHNR, FQNEAQ (reference sequence). The CDR3 spans 16 residues. Trimming stripped 5 bases from V and 3 bases from J, with 19 bases between. The CDR3 DNA reads TGTGCCAGCAGCGACAATCCGGGGGGGAGGCACACTGAAGCTTTCTTT. Encoded protein: CASSDNPGGRHTEAFF.

This chain uses TRBV9 with TRBJ1-2; perhaps TRBD1 as D (5 bases). The CDR3 contains 15 residues. Trimming shortened V by 4 bases and J by 8 bases, and 21 bases separated the two germline ends. Germline CDR1 is SGDLS and CDR2 is YYNGEE. The CDR3, as DNA: TGTGCCAGCAGCCCACTTTACGGGGGACGCGGAGGCTACACCTTC. Translated: CASSPLYGGRGGYTF. Drawing the rest from reference TRBV9 and TRBJ1-2, the complete variable domain is DSGVTQTPKHLITATGQRVTLRCSPRSGDLSVYWYQQSLDQGLQFLIQYYNGEERAKGNILERFSAQQFPDLHSELNLSSLELGDSALYFCASSPLYGGRGGYTFGSGTRLTVV.

The rearrangement links TRBV6-5 to TRBJ2-7, with a possible D match to TRBD1 (6 bases). CDR3 length equals 14 residues. V was clipped by 3 bases and J by 5 bases, with 14 bases between them. Germline V gene sequence: CDR1 MNHEY, CDR2 SVGAGI. CDR3 protein: CASSYQGTFNEQYF. Written as DNA, the CDR3 is TGTGCCAGCAGTTATCAGGGGACATTCAACGAGCAGTACTTC.

The chain joins TRBV9 to TRBJ1-2, with D unclear. Per germline, CDR1 SGDLS and CDR2 YYNGEE. This CDR3 is built from 12 residues. Trimming removed 1 base at V and 11 bases at J, with 12 bases between. The CDR3 sequence: CASSVSSSVYTF. The CDR3 nucleotides are TGTGCCAGCAGCGTATCCAGTTCGGTTTACACCTTC. Combining the CDR3 with reference TRBV9 and TRBJ1-2 gives the whole variable domain DSGVTQTPKHLITATGQRVTLRCSPRSGDLSVYWYQQSLDQGLQFLIQYYNGEERAKGNILERFSAQQFPDLHSELNLSSLELGDSALYFCASSVSSSVYTFGSGTRLTVV.

The chain is built from TRBV29-1 and TRBJ2-1; D is possibly TRBD2 (6 bases). Germline loops: CDR1 SQVTM, CDR2 ANQGSEA. The CDR3 length is 11 residues. Trimming pared 0 bases from V and 16 bases from J, leaving 13 bases between. CDR3 sequence (DNA): TGCAGCGTTGAAGATCCGGGGGAAATATTCTTC. Its translation: CSVEDPGEIFF.

This chain's CDR3 is CASSLGLHNEQFF. The CDR3, as DNA: TGTGCCAGCAGCTTAGGACTTCACAATGAGCAGTTCTTC. This chain uses TRBV7-8 with TRBJ2-1; D call uncertain. The CDR3 sequence is 13 residues long. V lost 1 base and J lost 5, with 6 bases in between. Germline CDR1 reads SGHVS; CDR2 reads FQNEAQ.

The chain couples TRBV12-5 to TRBJ2-2; D is possibly TRBD2 (5 bases). Between the trimmed V and J ends, which lost 1 base and 6 bases, there was a span of 12 bases. Germline assignment: CDR1 LGHNT and CDR2 FRNRAP. The CDR3 extends over 15 amino acids. This chain's CDR3 is CASGLGTSPAGELFF. As DNA, the CDR3 is TGTGCTAGTGGTTTGGGTACTAGTCCCGCCGGGGAGCTGTTTTTT.

This clone was seen a handful of times. This chain links TRBV6-1 with TRBJ1-2; 7 positions agree with TRBD1. Germline CDR1 reads MNHNS; CDR2 reads SASEGT. V lost 1 base and J lost 10; bases outside the gene matches: 6. The length of the CDR3 is 13 residues. CDR3 loop: CASSEGYRGHYTF. In DNA, the CDR3 is TGTGCCAGCAGTGAAGGGTACAGGGGACACTACACCTTC.

This sequence joins TRBV7-6 and TRBJ2-7, with D possibly TRBD2 on 6 matching bases. This CDR3 has 14 residues. The V and J ends lost 1 base and 2 bases respectively, with 9 bases between them. Germline V gene lookup returns CDR1 SGHVS and CDR2 FNYEAQ. CDR3 sequence reads: CASSLGDFTYEQYF. CDR3 bases: TGTGCCAGCAGCTTAGGGGACTTCACCTACGAGCAGTACTTC. Filled out from reference TRBV7-6 and TRBJ2-7, the complete variable domain reads GAGVSQSPRYKVTKRGQDVALRCDPISGHVSLYWYRQALGQGPEFLTYFNYEAQQDKSGLPNDRFSAERPEGSISTLTIQRTEQRDSAMYRCASSLGDFTYEQYFGPGTRLTVT.

The V and J genes are TRBV19 and TRBJ1-5; D not certain. Germline CDR1 LNHDA, CDR2 SQIVND (reference sequence). The CDR3 loop spans 15 amino acids. With 5 bases removed from V and 4 bases from J, the gap between germline ends came to 15 bases. The CDR3 sequence: CASSAPGIPNQPQHF. Written as DNA, the CDR3 is TGTGCCAGTAGTGCACCCGGGATCCCAAATCAGCCCCAGCATTTT.

The chain carries TRBV18 and TRBJ2-3; TRBD2 matches at 13 bases. The J segment lost 3 bases and the V segment lost 1 base, leaving 4 bases of the junction unmatched. CDR3 length: 17 residues. Per the germline V gene, CDR1 is KGHSH and CDR2 is LQKENI. DNA for the CDR3: TGTGCCAGCTCACCACTTGGACTAGCGGGAGAAACAGATACGCAGTATTTT. Its translation is CASSPLGLAGETDTQYF.

The chain employs TRBV2 and TRBJ2-2; no firm D call. Germline V gene sequence: CDR1 SNHLY, CDR2 FYNNEI. V shed 3 bases and J shed 4 bases, with 9 bases lying between them. This CDR3 has 14 amino acids. This CDR3 is CASSDRRSTGELFF. In DNA, the CDR3 is TGTGCCAGCAGTGATCGTCGGAGCACCGGGGAGCTGTTTTTT.

This chain uses TRBV21-1 with TRBJ2-2. TRBV21-1 is annotated as a pseudogene. The CDR3 extends over 19 amino acids. DNA of the CDR3: TGTGCCAGCAGCTTTCCACCCCGGGGCGGACACTCGAACACCGGGGAGCTGTTTTTT. As protein: CASSFPPRGGHSNTGELFF.

This clone was picked up a small number of times. The chain uses TRBV4-2 and TRBJ1-4; D unclear. The germline CDR1 and CDR2 sequences are LGHNA and YNFKEQ. V lost 4 bases and J lost 8, with 14 bases in between. The CDR3 contains 14 residues. CDR3 region: CASSLRGYWEKLFF. Written as DNA, the CDR3 is TGTGCCAGCAGCCTCCGGGGTTACTGGGAAAAACTGTTTTTT.

A word on this clone: The sample contains more than one DNA sequence encoding this CDR3. The chain links TRBV30 to TRBJ1-5; 7 nucleotides agree with TRBD1. V lost 2 bases to trimming and J lost 3 bases; unmatched junction nucleotides: 4. The CDR3 runs to 14 residues. Germline values: CDR1 GTSNPN, CDR2 SVGIG (reference sequence). This CDR3 is CAWSTGQSNQPQHF. In DNA, the CDR3 is TGTGCCTGGAGTACGGGACAGTCCAATCAGCCCCAGCATTTT.

The chain uses TRBV4-2 and TRBJ2-2, with D tentatively TRBD2 (7 bases). In germline, CDR1 is LGHNA, CDR2 YNFKEQ. The V end lost 1 base, the J end lost 4 bases, and 10 bases lay between the germline ends. The CDR3 has 15 residues. CDR3: CASSQVGGRTGELFF. The CDR3 DNA reads TGTGCCAGCAGCCAAGTCGGGGGGCGCACCGGGGAGCTGTTTTTT.

V and J are TRBV29-1 and TRBJ1-5, with D perhaps matching TRBD1 (5 bases). Germline V lookup: CDR1 SQVTM, CDR2 ANQGSEA. V gave up 4 bases and J gave up 7 bases, with 14 bases separating them. The CDR3 length is 13 residues. The DNA for the CDR3 is TGCAGCGTTGGAGAGAGGGCAGGGCAGCCCCAGCATTTT. This sequence encodes CSVGERAGQPQHF.